The 6 T cell receptor beta chains reported below all come from one sample, sequenced in a study of T cell repertoires in cytomegalovirus infection. Each CDR3 protein is one row after TCRdb ran MiXCR on the reads. The sample shows about 490,000 distinct CDR3 sequences, more than 15% of them seen only once. Sequencing was done on a sample of CD8+ T cells from PBMCs. The receptors derive from a human donor in good health (CMV status not recorded). Some clones in this sample may be carry-over from other donors' samples.

This clonotype was seen ten or more times. J is TRBJ2-7 and V is TRBV12-3 or TRBV12-4, with D uncertain. V was cut by 3 bases and J by 4 bases, with 10 bases left in between. This CDR3 comprises 13 residues. CDR3 nucleotide sequence: TGTGCCAGCAGTTTGTCCCGGTTGTACGAGCAGTACTTC. This gives the protein CASSLSRLYEQYF.

This clonotype was seen a handful of times. V usage is TRBV4-1 and J usage is TRBJ1-6; D is unresolved. This CDR3 has 13 amino acids. Germline assignment: CDR1 MGHRA and CDR2 YSYEKL. Trimming cost V 2 bases and J 7 bases, with 6 bases left between them. CDR3 sequence reads: CASSQFGNSPLHF. The CDR3 DNA sequence: TGCGCCAGCAGCCAATTTGGGAATTCACCCCTCCACTTT.

This clonotype showed up many times. The chain joins TRBV7-6 to TRBJ2-1, with D possibly TRBD2 on 6 matching bases. Germline V CDR1 and CDR2: SGHVS, FNYEAQ. The V gene lost 5 bases and the J gene lost 3 bases, with 11 bases spanning the gap. The CDR3 is 14 amino acids. In nucleotides, the CDR3 is TGTGCCAGCAGCCCACGGGACTTCTACAATGAGCAGTTCTTC. Amino acids: CASSPRDFYNEQFF.

This clonotype was recorded many times. This chain connects TRBV7-6 to TRBJ2-1; 11 positions match TRBD2. Trimming cost V 5 bases and J 0 bases; bases outside gene matches: 6. This CDR3 has 17 residues. The germline gives CDR1 SGHVS, CDR2 FNYEAQ. Here the CDR3 DNA reads TGTGCCAGCAGCCGTAGCGGGGGGGGGATCTCCTACAATGAGCAGTTCTTC. It is translated as CASSRSGGGISYNEQFF.

The V and J genes are TRBV10-3 and TRBJ2-7, with D perhaps TRBD1 (6 bases). Germline CDR1 ENHRY, CDR2 SYGVKD. The CDR3 totals 16 residues. Trimming pared 6 bases from V and 0 bases from J, leaving 18 bases between. This CDR3 is CAIRDTVDSSSYEQYF. The CDR3 coding sequence is TGTGCCATCAGGGACACTGTGGACAGTTCCTCCTACGAGCAGTACTTC.

V and J are TRBV27 and TRBJ2-7, with a tentative D call TRBD2 (6 bases). This CDR3 is 13 amino acids long. Germline V gene data show CDR1 as MNHEY and CDR2 as SMNVEV (reference sequence). V dropped 6 bases and J dropped 5 bases, with 14 bases sitting between them. CDR3: CASRRGEVNEQYF. CDR3 nucleotides: TGTGCCAGCAGGCGTGGGGAGGTTAACGAGCAGTACTTC.